The rows below give T cell receptor beta chains drawn from one sample of a study of blood T cell repertoires in COVID-19. TCRdb's copy holds only in-frame clones and misses some; the assay was immunoSEQ multiplex PCR. The table shows 150,000 to 200,000 clones, with around nine tenths occurring only once. The sample was peripheral blood. The receptors derive from a man in his late teens or twenties with active or convalescent COVID-19. Each CDR3 is given without its conserved first and last residue.

v_gene: TRBV10-2
len: 10
CDR3aa: ASRGQRNTIY

v_gene: TRBV5-1
len: 13
CDR3aa: ASRLSGGGTDTQY

v_gene: TRBV7-2
len: 12
CDR3aa: ASSSERATDTQY

v_gene: TRBV10-3
len: 12
CDR3aa: AISDGGRGETQY

v_gene: TRBV3-1/TRBV3-2
len: 15
CDR3aa: ASSQRGSGSYSYGYT

v_gene: TRBV5-8
len: 17
CDR3aa: ASSLGTWGVLSDNSPLH

v_gene: TRBV27
len: 13
CDR3aa: ASSLDGAEHQPQH

v_gene: TRBV24-1
len: 11
CDR3aa: ATSDSVNQPQH

v_gene: TRBV6-5
len: 11
CDR3aa: ASSYILGHEQF

v_gene: TRBV2
len: 11
CDR3aa: ASSEGQSYGYT

v_gene: TRBV7-6
len: 11
CDR3aa: ASSFGVNSPLH

v_gene: TRBV5-4
len: 14
CDR3aa: ASSFGGAGGTDTQY

v_gene: TRBV5-1
len: 14
CDR3aa: ASSQARTGLTGELF

v_gene: TRBV2
len: 14
CDR3aa: ASPRSGTGWNYGYT

v_gene: TRBV7-2
len: 11
CDR3aa: ASSSRQGGEQY

v_gene: TRBV7-9
len: 13
CDR3aa: ASSQTAGYREKLF

v_gene: TRBV6-5
len: 12
CDR3aa: ASSQGGRSTEAF

v_gene: TRBV19
len: 12
CDR3aa: ASSRFAGTYEQY

v_gene: TRBV6-2/TRBV6-3
len: 12
CDR3aa: ASSYEGEHETQY

v_gene: TRBV7-9
len: 14
CDR3aa: ASSIRDRGSFGEQF

v_gene: TRBV30
len: 15
CDR3aa: AWSVISFVVRDTEAF

v_gene: TRBV29-1
len: 13
CDR3aa: SVEVGDRVINEQF

v_gene: TRBV4-2
len: 12
CDR3aa: ASSQGQGQPPQH

v_gene: TRBV18
len: 11
CDR3aa: ASSLDRGGEAF

v_gene: TRBV18
len: 12
CDR3aa: ASSPETGSYGYT

v_gene: TRBV5-4
len: 13
CDR3aa: ASSLAGTGNSPLH

v_gene: TRBV28
len: 13
CDR3aa: ASSLLAGTGGGYT

v_gene: TRBV13
len: 14
CDR3aa: ASTFPRGTTSGELF

v_gene: TRBV19
len: 14
CDR3aa: ASSIAGGDSYNEQF

v_gene: TRBV20-1
len: 9
CDR3aa: SASQGYGYT

v_gene: TRBV10-3
len: 14
CDR3aa: AISERPGQADTEAF

v_gene: TRBV19
len: 14
CDR3aa: ASSTTGTTSGNTIY

v_gene: TRBV5-1
len: 12
CDR3aa: ASSFSGGADTQY

v_gene: TRBV21-1
len: 13
CDR3aa: ASSHSLTGDGGYT

v_gene: TRBV19
len: 11
CDR3aa: ASSPNRVEKLF

v_gene: TRBV19
len: 12
CDR3aa: ASTPIGGYNEQF